This entry is about one TCR beta chain. These data originate in a study of CD8+ T cells in alopecia areata. The ends were cut back, 0 bases at V and 3 bases at J, with 8 bases in the middle. Germline assignment: CDR1 MNHEY and CDR2 SMNVEV (reference sequence). This CDR3 has 14 amino acids. The authors extracted RNA and reverse transcribed it into cDNA as the sequencing template. The data were produced by immunoSEQ multiplex PCR, yet TCRdb's version contains in-frame clones alone and is incomplete. The sample yields 150,000 to 200,000 clones, 50% to 70% seen once. This clonotype originated in a human donor with alopecia areata. V and J are TRBV27 and TRBJ1-1, with a possible D match to TRBD1 (5 bases). Sequenced material: CD4+ T cells sorted from blood, taken at week 0. The CDR3 DNA sequence: TGTGCCAGCAGTTTATCTTGGGGGGACACTGAAGCTTTCTTT. Its translation: CASSLSWGDTEAFF.